This is a list of T cell receptor beta chains from one sample in a study of blood T cells in healthy people across ages. TCRdb re-analysed the 5' RACE reads in MiXCR, keeping a single row per CDR3 protein. In the table there are more than 1.4 million distinct CDR3 sequences, 42% of which are singletons. Sample: blood. Every receptor here comes from a woman aged 18-29 years in good health. CDR3s include the opening cysteine and the closing phenylalanine or tryptophan. Each record gives: V gene, clone size, J gene, D gene, CDR3 DNA, CDR3 protein. The D gene is left open where the match is weak. Clone size is shown for a subset of rows, as once, few, many or a class of expanded clone.

>TRBV6-1|few|TRBJ2-4|NA
TGTGCCAGCAAAGGGCAGGGGCTGCACATTCAGTACTTC
CASKGQGLHIQYF
>TRBV4-1|few|TRBJ1-2|NA
TGCGCCAGCAGCCGCCAAGCCAGGGAATCCTATGGCTACACCTTC
CASSRQARESYGYTF
>TRBV20-1|NA|TRBJ2-7|NA
TGCAGTGCTAGCCCCGGAGACAGCTCCTACAATGAGCAGTACTTC
CSASPGDSSYNEQYF
>TRBV7-2|few|TRBJ2-5|NA
TGTGCCAGCAGCTTGAAAGAGGGCGACTATGAGCAGTACTTC
CASSLKEGDYEQYF
>TRBV5-6|NA|TRBJ2-7|NA
TGCGCCAGCAGCTTGGCCCGCGGCCTCTCCTACGAGCAGTACTTC
CASSLARGLSYEQYF
>TRBV11-2|few|TRBJ2-7|NA
TGTGCCACCAGCTTAATGGACCCCTACGAGCAGTACTTC
CATSLMDPYEQYF
>TRBV2|NA|TRBJ1-6|NA
TGTGCCAGCAGTGAAGCGGGGCAGCGCTATAATTCACCCCTCCACTTT
CASSEAGQRYNSPLHF
>TRBV20-1|few|TRBJ2-1|TRBD2
TGCAGTGCTAGACCGACTAGCGGCATTCACAATGAGCAGTTCTTC
CSARPTSGIHNEQFF
>TRBV2|few|TRBJ1-2|NA
TGTGCCAGCAGGGACAGTTATGGCTACACCTTC
CASRDSYGYTF
>TRBV10-3|many|TRBJ2-5|NA
TGTGCCATCAGTGAAGGGTACCCCAGCTACCAAGAGACCCAGTACTTC
CAISEGYPSYQETQYF
>TRBV7-2|NA|TRBJ2-3|NA
TGTGCCAGCGGAGGGGGGGCCGAAGATACGCAGTATTTT
CASGGGAEDTQYF
>TRBV29-1|NA|TRBJ1-2|TRBD1
TGCAGCGTTGCTCCCTCCGGGACAGTACTCTATGGCTACACCTTC
CSVAPSGTVLYGYTF
>TRBV5-1|few|TRBJ1-4|TRBD1
TGCGCCAGCAGCTCCGGACAGGCTGCAACTAATGAAAAACTGTTTTTT
CASSSGQAATNEKLFF
>TRBV7-9|NA|TRBJ2-2|TRBD1
TGTGCCAGCAGCATACCCGGACAGGGGCACGGGGAGCTGTTTTTT
CASSIPGQGHGELFF
>TRBV5-1|many|TRBJ2-1|NA
TGCGCCAGCAGCCCCCGGGGCTACAATGAGCAGTTCTTC
CASSPRGYNEQFF
>TRBV29-1|few|TRBJ1-2|NA
TGCAGCGTGCAAACAGGGAAATGGGGCTACACCTTC
CSVQTGKWGYTF
>TRBV2|NA|TRBJ2-7|TRBD1
TGTGCCAGCAGTTATAACAGGGGATTCAAGGTCGAGCAGTACTTC
CASSYNRGFKVEQYF
>TRBV20-1|few|TRBJ2-1|TRBD2
TGCAGTGCTAGTGGTGGGGCGGGAGTTATTAACAATGAGCAGTTCTTC
CSASGGAGVINNEQFF
>TRBV5-5|NA|TRBJ2-7|NA
TGTGCCAAAGGTCCCTCGGCCAGCGTGGGGAGGACCTACGAGCAGTACTTC
CAKGPSASVGRTYEQYF